Below, 19 T cell receptor beta chains from the same sample are listed, as sequenced in a study of PD-1 blockade in classical Hodgkin lymphoma (TCRdb year 2020). The library was prepared using the immunoSEQ multiplex PCR assay. Not all clones reach the TCRdb copy of this immuneACCESS table, which keeps in-frame sequences only. Checked studies attribute under half of the gap to unresolved V genes and leave the rest unexplained. The sample records about 25,000 clones, 65% to 80% of which are singletons. The top ten hold 8% of the sample. What the time point label conveys for this sample: cycle 2 day 1 (C2D1) of nivolumab. Every trial patient had relapsed after autologous stem cell transplantation, and cohorts A, B and C differed in prior brentuximab vedotin exposure. The specimen was peripheral blood mononuclear cells (PBMCs), collected before the second cycle of nivolumab. All receptors derive from a human donor with classical Hodgkin lymphoma.

The rearrangement uses TRBV11-3 and TRBJ2-7; a possible D gene is TRBD1 (6 bases). The CDR3 is 12 residues long. The V gene lost 5 bases and the J gene lost 6 bases, with 11 bases spanning the gap. The V gene's germline CDR1 is SGHNT and CDR2 YENEEA. This CDR3 is CASSKQGLEQYF. CDR3 in DNA: TGTGCCAGCAGCAAACAGGGCCTCGAGCAGTACTTC.

The CDR3 reads CASSRGGGELFF. The CDR3 DNA is TGTGCCAGCAGTAGAGGGGGCGGGGAGCTGTTTTTT. This chain joins TRBV6-6 and TRBJ2-2; a weak D match, TRBD1 (6 bases). The germline V gene has CDR1 MNHNY and CDR2 SVGAGI (reference sequence). The germline V and J ends were trimmed by 5 bases and 7 bases, with 8 bases remaining between them. The CDR3 runs 12 residues.

The chain is built from TRBV4-2 and TRBJ1-5; 7 nucleotides agree with TRBD1. Losses at the gene ends were 3 bases for V and 6 bases for J; bases not matched to a gene: 5. The CDR3 is made up of 14 amino acids. Germline values: CDR1 LGHNA, CDR2 YNFKEQ. The CDR3 reads CASSQYRGGQPQHF. CDR3 coding DNA: TGTGCCAGCAGCCAGTACAGGGGTGGTCAGCCCCAGCATTTT.

The chain combines TRBV28 with TRBJ1-5; the D gene is possibly TRBD1 (6 bases). The germline V gene encodes CDR1 MDHEN and CDR2 SYDVKM. The CDR3 is 18 residues long. Trimming took off 8 bases at V and 0 bases at J, with 23 bases between the two ends. CDR3: CASQAGTNQMDSNQPQHF. In nucleotides, the CDR3 is TGTGCCAGCCAGGCCGGGACAAACCAAATGGATAGCAATCAGCCCCAGCATTTT.

This chain joins TRBV7-6 and TRBJ2-7; maybe TRBD1 (5 bases). Germline assignment: CDR1 SGHVS and CDR2 FNYEAQ. Trimming stripped 1 base from V and 6 bases from J, with 10 bases between. The CDR3 length is 13 residues. CDR3 nucleotides: TGTGCCAGCAGCTTAGACCCCCAGGGCGAGCAGTACTTC. This gives the protein CASSLDPQGEQYF.

A few counts support this clone. Other DNA sequences in this sample translate to the same CDR3. The genes are TRBV9 and TRBJ1-1; no clear D gene. The CDR3 spans 14 residues. Per the germline V gene, CDR1 is SGDLS and CDR2 is YYNGEE. Trimming removed 0 bases at V and 5 bases at J, with 11 bases between. This chain's CDR3 is CASSVGLSGTEAFF. The CDR3 DNA reads TGTGCCAGCAGCGTAGGACTATCCGGGACTGAAGCTTTCTTT.

This chain links TRBV7-9 with TRBJ2-1; 14 nucleotides match TRBD2. CDR3 length: 15 residues. Germline assignment: CDR1 SEHNR and CDR2 FQNEAQ (reference sequence). V was clipped by 7 bases and J by 2 bases; unmatched bases: 1. DNA of the CDR3: TGTGCCAGCAAGACTAGCGGGAGGGCCTACAATGAGCAGTTCTTC. This encodes CASKTSGRAYNEQFF.

The V gene is TRBV19, the J gene TRBJ1-1; the D is unclear. Germline CDR1 is LNHDA and CDR2 is SQIVND (reference sequence). The CDR3 contains 12 residues. The V gene lost 1 base and the J gene lost 1 base, with 1 base spanning the gap. The DNA of the CDR3 is TGTGCCAGTAGTATAGGGAACACTGAAGCTTTCTTT. This codes for CASSIGNTEAFF.

The rearrangement joins TRBV7-9 to TRBJ1-1; 7 bases align to TRBD1. The V and J ends lost 5 bases and 4 bases, in that order; junction bases with no gene match: 7. This CDR3 is 14 amino acids long. CDR1 is SEHNR and CDR2 is FQNEAQ in the germline V gene (reference sequence). The CDR3 bases are TGTGCCAGCAGCACTCAGGGGGGCGGCACTGAAGCTTTCTTT. Protein product: CASSTQGGGTEAFF.

This chain links TRBV11-2 with TRBJ2-2; D is possibly TRBD1 (6 bases). V lost 5 bases and J lost 0, with 16 bases in between. The CDR3 consists of 17 residues. The germline gives CDR1 SGHAT, CDR2 FQNNGV. The CDR3 loop reads CASSPFAEGANTGELFF. CDR3 DNA: TGTGCCAGCAGCCCCTTCGCTGAGGGGGCGAACACCGGGGAGCTGTTTTTT. Variable domain in full (rest from reference TRBV11-2 and TRBJ2-2): EAGVAQSPRYKIIEKRQSVAFWCNPISGHATLYWYQQILGQGPKLLIQFQNNGVVDDSQLPKDRFSAERLKGVDSTLKIQPAKLEDSAVYLCASSPFAEGANTGELFFGEGSRLTVL.

The chain recombines TRBV19 with TRBJ1-1; unclear D gene. CDR1 is LNHDA and CDR2 is SQIVND in the germline V gene (reference sequence). V dropped 4 bases and J dropped 0 bases, with 9 bases sitting between them. This CDR3 is 14 amino acids long. CDR3 sequence: CASSKGDMNTEAFF. The CDR3 DNA sequence: TGTGCCAGTAGTAAAGGAGACATGAACACTGAAGCTTTCTTT.

This chain links TRBV2 with TRBJ2-3; 10 bases agree with TRBD2. The germline CDR1 and CDR2 sequences are SNHLY and FYNNEI. The CDR3 is 16 amino acids. V lost 6 bases, J lost 2 bases, and 8 bases stayed unmatched. The DNA for the CDR3 is TGTGCCAGCAGCTACGGACTAGCGGAACTCACAGATACGCAGTATTTT. Residues: CASSYGLAELTDTQYF.

The chain has TRBV5-5 and TRBJ1-2; no clear D. The V gene's germline CDR1 is SGHKS and CDR2 YYEKEE (reference sequence). Trimming took off 8 bases at V and 3 bases at J, with 8 bases between the two ends. This CDR3 is built from 11 residues. CDR3 amino acids: CASLNYYGYTF. CDR3 in DNA: TGTGCCAGTCTTAATTACTATGGCTACACCTTC.

This clone was seen only a few times. The rearrangement uses TRBV29-1 and TRBJ2-3, with D maybe TRBD2 (6 bases). This CDR3 is 15 amino acids long. Per germline, CDR1 SQVTM and CDR2 ANQGSEA. Trimming took off 4 bases at V and 2 bases at J, with 16 bases between the two ends. The CDR3 DNA reads TGCAGCGTTGTGGAGGCGGGGCCCTCCACAGATACGCAGTATTTT. Translation gives CSVVEAGPSTDTQYF.

This chain links TRBV6-5 with TRBJ2-5; 8 bases are shared with TRBD2. The CDR3 runs to 15 residues. Looked up from germline, CDR1 is MNHEY and CDR2 is SVGAGI. CDR3 loop: CGTGRGARKSVTQYF. The CDR3 region has the DNA TGTGGCACGGGGCGGGGGGCTAGGAAGAGCGTGACCCAGTACTTC.

This chain joins TRBV7-2 and TRBJ1-5; D is ambiguous. The CDR3 spans 14 residues. The V gene lost 1 base and the J gene lost 11 bases, with 15 bases spanning the gap. Looked up from germline, CDR1 is SGHTA and CDR2 is FQGNSA. The CDR3 bases are TGTGCCAGCAGCTTAGGATTGGCCCCCGGGACCCAGCATTTT. Protein sequence: CASSLGLAPGTQHF.

This chain connects TRBV7-9 to TRBJ2-1; TRBD2 matches at 7 bases. The ends lost 4 bases at V and 7 bases at J; junction bases unmatched: 10. CDR1 is SEHNR and CDR2 is FQNEAQ in the germline V gene (reference sequence). The CDR3 runs 15 residues. This chain's CDR3 is CASSSQAGPRNEQFF. CDR3 DNA sequence: TGTGCCAGCAGCTCTCAAGCGGGACCGCGGAATGAGCAGTTCTTC.

The chain links TRBV7-9 to TRBJ2-1; D ambiguous. Germline loops: CDR1 SEHNR, CDR2 FQNEAQ (reference sequence). Trimming shortened V by 8 bases and J by 6 bases, and 8 bases separated the two germline ends. The CDR3 is 11 residues long. The CDR3 DNA is TGTGCCAGCTCGATAGGCAATGAGCAGTTCTTC. It is translated as CASSIGNEQFF.

CDR3 sequence: CASSHPGQTTYGYTF. The DNA of the CDR3 is TGTGCCAGCAGCCACCCGGGACAGACCACGTATGGCTACACCTTC. The chain employs TRBV7-2 and TRBJ1-2; 7 bases match TRBD1. CDR1 and CDR2 (germline): SGHTA, FQGNSA. The CDR3 consists of 15 residues. V shed 5 bases and J 5 bases; nucleotides not matched to a gene: 11.